This T cell receptor (beta chain) was retrieved from a study of OX40 agonist ivuxolimab in advanced cancers. About the study: Prior checkpoint blockade (anti-PD-1, anti-PD-L1 or anti-CTLA-4) was permitted; approximately 40% had it. Study-level findings and limits: Among T cells, CD8+ cells averaged more expanded clones than CD4+ cells. Clonal expansion from baseline to week 6 occurred in both CD4+ and CD8+ T cells.

Sequencing used immunoSEQ multiplex PCR; TCRdb keeps in-frame clones, though not all of them. The sample yields fewer than 75,000 clones, about 91% seen once. With autoimmune disease history or systemic immunosuppression, patients were excluded. From germline, CDR1 is SGHRS and CDR2 YFSETQ. V was pared by 4 bases and J by 4 bases, with 8 bases of the junction left unmatched. There are 18 residues in the CDR3. Concerning this clone: Its specificity is not known.

This TCR was sampled from an adult with an advanced solid tumor such as melanoma, head and neck, liver or kidney cancer. The material was CD4+ or CD8+ T cells sorted from blood, obtained in a trial of the OX40 agonist ivuxolimab. V and J are TRBV5-1 and TRBJ2-1, with TRBD2 matching 16 bases. This chain's CDR3 is CASSPGLAGGPVYNEQFF. The CDR3 bases are TGCGCCAGCAGCCCGGGACTAGCGGGAGGGCCCGTATACAATGAGCAGTTCTTC.